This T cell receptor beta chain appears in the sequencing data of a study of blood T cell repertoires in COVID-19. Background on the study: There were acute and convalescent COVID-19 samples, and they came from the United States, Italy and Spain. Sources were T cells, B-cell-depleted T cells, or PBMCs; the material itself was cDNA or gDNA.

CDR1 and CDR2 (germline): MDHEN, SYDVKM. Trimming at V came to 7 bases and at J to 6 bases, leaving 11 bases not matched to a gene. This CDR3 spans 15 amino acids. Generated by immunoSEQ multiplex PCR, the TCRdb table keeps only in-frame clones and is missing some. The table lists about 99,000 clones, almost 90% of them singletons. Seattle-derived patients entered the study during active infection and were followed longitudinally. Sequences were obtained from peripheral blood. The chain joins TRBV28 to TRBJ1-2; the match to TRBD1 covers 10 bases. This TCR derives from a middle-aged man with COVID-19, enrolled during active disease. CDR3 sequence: CASINQGQGWNGYTF. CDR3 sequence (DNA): TGTGCCAGCATCAACCAGGGACAGGGGTGGAATGGCTACACCTTC.